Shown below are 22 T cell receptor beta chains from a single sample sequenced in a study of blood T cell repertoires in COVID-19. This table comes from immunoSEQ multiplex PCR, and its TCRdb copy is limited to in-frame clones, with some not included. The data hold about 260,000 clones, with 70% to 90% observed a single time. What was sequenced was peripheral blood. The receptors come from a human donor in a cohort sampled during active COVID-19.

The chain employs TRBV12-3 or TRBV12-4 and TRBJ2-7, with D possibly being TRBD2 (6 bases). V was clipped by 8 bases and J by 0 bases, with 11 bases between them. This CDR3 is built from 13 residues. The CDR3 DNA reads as TGTGCCAGCGAGTTGGGAGGCTCCTACGAGCAGTACTTC. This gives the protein CASELGGSYEQYF.

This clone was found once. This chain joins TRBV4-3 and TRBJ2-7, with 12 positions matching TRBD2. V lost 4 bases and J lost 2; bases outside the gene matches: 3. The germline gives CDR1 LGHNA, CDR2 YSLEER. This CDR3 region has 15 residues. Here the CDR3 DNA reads TGCGCCAGCAGCCGAAGACTAGCGGGAGCCTACGAGCAGTACTTC. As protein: CASSRRLAGAYEQYF.

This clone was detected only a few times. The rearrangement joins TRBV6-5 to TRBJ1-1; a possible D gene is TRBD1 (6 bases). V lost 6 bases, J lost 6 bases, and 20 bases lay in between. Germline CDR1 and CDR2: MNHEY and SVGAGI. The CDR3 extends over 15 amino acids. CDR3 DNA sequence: TGTGCCAGCAGCCCGCACAGGGAAGGGGTCGCTGAAGCTTTCTTT. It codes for CASSPHREGVAEAFF.

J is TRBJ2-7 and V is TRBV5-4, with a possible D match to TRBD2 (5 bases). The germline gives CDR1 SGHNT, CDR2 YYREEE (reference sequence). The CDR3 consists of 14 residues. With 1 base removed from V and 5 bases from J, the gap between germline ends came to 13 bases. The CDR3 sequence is CASSLRSGMHEQYF. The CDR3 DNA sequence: TGTGCCAGCAGCTTGAGAAGCGGAATGCACGAGCAGTACTTC.

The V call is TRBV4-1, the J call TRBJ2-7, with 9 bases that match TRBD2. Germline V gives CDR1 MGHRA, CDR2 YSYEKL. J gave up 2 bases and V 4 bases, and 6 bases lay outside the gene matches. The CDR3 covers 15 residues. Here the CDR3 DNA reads TGCGCCAGCAGCCGTATAGCGGGAGCCACCTACGAGCAGTACTTC. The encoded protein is CASSRIAGATYEQYF.

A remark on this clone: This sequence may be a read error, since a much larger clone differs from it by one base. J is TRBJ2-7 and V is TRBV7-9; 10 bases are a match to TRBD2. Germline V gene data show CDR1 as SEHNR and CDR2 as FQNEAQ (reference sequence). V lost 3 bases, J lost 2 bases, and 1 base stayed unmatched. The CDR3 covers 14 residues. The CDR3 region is CASSLSGGAYEQYF. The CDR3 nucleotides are TGTGCCAGCAGCTTGAGCGGGGGGGCCTACGAGCAGTACTTC.

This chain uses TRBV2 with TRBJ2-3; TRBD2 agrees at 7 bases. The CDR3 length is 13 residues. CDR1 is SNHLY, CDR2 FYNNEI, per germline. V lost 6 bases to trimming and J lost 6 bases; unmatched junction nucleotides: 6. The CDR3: CASRGTTGDTQYF. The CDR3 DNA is TGTGCCAGCAGGGGGACTACAGGCGATACGCAGTATTTT. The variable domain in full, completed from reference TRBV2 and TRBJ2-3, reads EPEVTQTPSHQVTQMGQEVILRCVPISNHLYFYWYRQILGQKVEFLVSFYNNEISEKSEIFDDQFSVERPDGSNFTLKIRSTKLEDSAMYFCASRGTTGDTQYFGPGTRLTVL.

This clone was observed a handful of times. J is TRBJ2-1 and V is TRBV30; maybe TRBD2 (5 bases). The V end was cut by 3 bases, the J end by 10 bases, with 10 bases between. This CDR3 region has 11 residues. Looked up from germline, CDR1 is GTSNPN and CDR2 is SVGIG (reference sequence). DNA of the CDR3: TGTGCCTGGAGGTACGGCGGGGAGCAGTTCTTC. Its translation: CAWRYGGEQFF.

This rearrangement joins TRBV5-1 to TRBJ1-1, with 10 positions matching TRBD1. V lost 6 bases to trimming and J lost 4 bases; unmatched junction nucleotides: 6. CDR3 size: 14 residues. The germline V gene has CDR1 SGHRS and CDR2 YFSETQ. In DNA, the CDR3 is TGCGCCAGCACGAGGGGACAGGGGAGCACTGAAGCTTTCTTT. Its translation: CASTRGQGSTEAFF.

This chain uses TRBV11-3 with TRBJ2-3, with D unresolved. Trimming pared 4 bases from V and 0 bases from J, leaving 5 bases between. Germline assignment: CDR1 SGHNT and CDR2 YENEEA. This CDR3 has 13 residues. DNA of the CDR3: TGTGCCAGCAGCTATCTCAGCACAGATACGCAGTATTTT. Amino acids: CASSYLSTDTQYF.

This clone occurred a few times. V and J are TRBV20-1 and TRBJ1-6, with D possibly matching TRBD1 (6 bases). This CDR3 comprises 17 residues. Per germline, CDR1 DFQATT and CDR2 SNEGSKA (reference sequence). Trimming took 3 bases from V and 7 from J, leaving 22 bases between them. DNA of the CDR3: TGCAGTGCTAGTCAAGGGGGTATAGGCCCTGGCAATTCACCCCTCCACTTT. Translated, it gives CSASQGGIGPGNSPLHF.

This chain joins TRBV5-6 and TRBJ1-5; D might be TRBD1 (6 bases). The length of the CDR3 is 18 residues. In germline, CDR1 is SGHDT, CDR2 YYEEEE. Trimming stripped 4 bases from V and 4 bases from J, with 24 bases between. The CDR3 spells CASSALRDLIRGNQPQHF. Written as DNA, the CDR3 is TGTGCCAGCAGCGCCCTCCGGGACCTGATTAGGGGGAATCAGCCCCAGCATTTT.

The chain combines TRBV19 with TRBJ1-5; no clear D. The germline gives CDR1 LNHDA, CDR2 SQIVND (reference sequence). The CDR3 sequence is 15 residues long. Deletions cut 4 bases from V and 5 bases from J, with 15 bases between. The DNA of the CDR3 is TGTGCCAGTAGTAACGGGCGCCGGGAGGATCAGCCCCAGCATTTT. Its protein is CASSNGRREDQPQHF.

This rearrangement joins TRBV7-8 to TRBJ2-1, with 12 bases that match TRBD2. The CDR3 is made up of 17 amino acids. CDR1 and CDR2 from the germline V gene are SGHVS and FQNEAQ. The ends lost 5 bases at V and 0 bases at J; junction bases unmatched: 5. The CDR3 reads CASSPGTSGHSYNEQFF. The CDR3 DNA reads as TGTGCCAGCAGCCCCGGGACTAGCGGGCACTCCTACAATGAGCAGTTCTTC.

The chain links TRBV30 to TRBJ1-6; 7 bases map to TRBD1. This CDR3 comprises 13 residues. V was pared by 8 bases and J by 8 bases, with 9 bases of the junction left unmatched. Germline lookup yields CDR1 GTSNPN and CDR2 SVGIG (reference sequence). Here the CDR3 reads CAGGVTGDSPLHF. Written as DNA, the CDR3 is TGTGCCGGGGGAGTTACAGGGGATTCACCCCTCCACTTT.

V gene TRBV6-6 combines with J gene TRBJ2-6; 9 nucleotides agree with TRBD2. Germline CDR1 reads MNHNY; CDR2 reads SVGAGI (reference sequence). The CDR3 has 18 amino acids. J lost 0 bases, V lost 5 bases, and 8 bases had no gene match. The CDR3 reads CASSLAGGFTSGANVLTF. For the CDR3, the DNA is TGTGCCAGCAGTCTTGCGGGGGGGTTCACCTCTGGGGCCAACGTCCTGACTTTC.

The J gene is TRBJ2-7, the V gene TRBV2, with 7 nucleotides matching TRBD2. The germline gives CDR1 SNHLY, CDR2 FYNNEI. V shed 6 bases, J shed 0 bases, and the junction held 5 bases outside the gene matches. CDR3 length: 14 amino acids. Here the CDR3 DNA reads TGTGCCAGCAGGCTCGGGGGGAGCTCCTACGAGCAGTACTTC. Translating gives CASRLGGSSYEQYF.

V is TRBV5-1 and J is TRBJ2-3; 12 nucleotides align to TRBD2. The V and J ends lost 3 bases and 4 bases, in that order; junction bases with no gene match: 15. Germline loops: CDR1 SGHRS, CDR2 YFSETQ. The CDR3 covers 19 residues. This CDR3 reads CASSSGLAGNPYVPDTQYF. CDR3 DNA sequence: TGCGCCAGCAGCTCCGGACTAGCGGGGAATCCCTATGTTCCAGATACGCAGTATTTT. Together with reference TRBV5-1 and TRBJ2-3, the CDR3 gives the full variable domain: KAGVTQTPRYLIKTRGQQVTLSCSPISGHRSVSWYQQTPGQGLQFLFEYFSETQRNKGNFPGRFSGRQFSNSRSEMNVSTLELGDSALYLCASSSGLAGNPYVPDTQYFGPGTRLTVL.

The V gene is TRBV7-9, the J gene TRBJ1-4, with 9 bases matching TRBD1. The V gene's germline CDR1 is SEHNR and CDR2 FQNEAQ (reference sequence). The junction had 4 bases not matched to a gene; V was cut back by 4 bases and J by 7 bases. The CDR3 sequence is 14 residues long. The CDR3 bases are TGTGCCAGCAGCTCGGGACAGGGCGGTGAAAAACTGTTTTTT. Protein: CASSSGQGGEKLFF.

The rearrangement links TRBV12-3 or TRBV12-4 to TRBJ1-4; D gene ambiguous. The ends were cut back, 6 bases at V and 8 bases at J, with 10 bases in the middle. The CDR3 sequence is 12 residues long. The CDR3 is CASSVGAEKLFF. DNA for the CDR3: TGTGCCAGCAGCGTGGGAGCCGAAAAACTGTTTTTT.

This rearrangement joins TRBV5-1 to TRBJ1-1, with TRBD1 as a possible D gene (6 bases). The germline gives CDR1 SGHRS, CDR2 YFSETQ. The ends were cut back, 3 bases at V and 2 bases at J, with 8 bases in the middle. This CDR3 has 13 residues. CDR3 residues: CASSWDTNTEAFF. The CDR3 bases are TGCGCCAGCAGCTGGGACACCAACACTGAAGCTTTCTTT.

CDR3 in DNA: TGTGCCAGCAGCTTTCGAGGCGGGGAGCTGTTTTTT. Its protein is CASSFRGGELFF. The rearrangement uses TRBV5-4 and TRBJ2-2; no definite D call. This CDR3 is built from 12 residues. Germline V gene sequence: CDR1 SGHNT, CDR2 YYREEE (reference sequence). V gave up 2 bases and J gave up 7 bases, with 6 bases separating them.